The 13 T cell receptor beta chains below were found in one sample sequenced in a study of cytomegalovirus exposure and HLA in healthy donors. Primers: 60 Vbeta forward and 13 Jbeta reverse. The data were produced by immunoSEQ multiplex PCR, yet TCRdb's version contains in-frame clones alone and is incomplete. The repertoire holds fewer than 200,000 clones, roughly four fifths seen once, with about 4.5% in the top ten. Sequences were obtained from PBMCs. Receptors were obtained from a man in his forties in good health and CMV-seronegative.

CDR3 DNA sequence: TGTGCCAGCAGATCGGGGGGGGAAGATACGCAGTATTTT. Translated, it gives CASRSGGEDTQYF. V is TRBV6-6 and J is TRBJ2-3; 8 bases are a match to TRBD2. With V trimmed by 6 bases and J by 5 bases, 4 bases remained unmatched. Germline CDR1 is MNHNY and CDR2 is SVGAGI (reference sequence). The length of the CDR3 is 13 residues.

Points on this clone: This CDR3 is also generated by other DNA sequences in the sample. V and J are TRBV9 and TRBJ1-6; D gene unclear. The germline V gene has CDR1 SGDLS and CDR2 YYNGEE. The CDR3 has 13 residues. Trimming left V 0 bases short and J 8 bases short, with 6 bases between. As DNA, the CDR3 is TGTGCCAGCAGCGTAGGGGGAGATTCACCCCTCCACTTT. The encoded protein is CASSVGGDSPLHF.

The chain has TRBV15 and TRBJ1-4, with TRBD1 as a possible D gene (5 bases). Germline V gene sequence: CDR1 LNHNV, CDR2 YYDKDF (reference sequence). The CDR3 loop spans 15 amino acids. V gave up 0 bases and J gave up 7 bases, with 12 bases separating them. The DNA for the CDR3 is TGTGCCACCAGCAGAGAGGGGGGATCGGTTGAAAAACTGTTTTTT. Protein product: CATSREGGSVEKLFF.

The rearrangement joins TRBV28 to TRBJ2-2, with 11 bases that match TRBD2. The CDR3 spans 13 residues. V was pared by 6 bases and J by 12 bases, with 6 bases of the junction left unmatched. The germline V gene has CDR1 MDHEN and CDR2 SYDVKM. CDR3 nucleotides: TGTGCCAGCAGGCAGACTAGCGGGGAGAAGCTGTTTTTT. This sequence encodes CASRQTSGEKLFF.

CDR3 protein: CAWKPGQGWTQYF. The DNA for the CDR3 is TGTGCCTGGAAGCCGGGACAGGGATGGACCCAGTACTTC. The chain combines TRBV30 with TRBJ2-5; 9 positions agree with TRBD1. CDR3 length: 13 residues. Germline-derived CDR1 and CDR2 are GTSNPN and SVGIG (reference sequence). V was pared by 4 bases and J by 7 bases, with 7 bases of the junction left unmatched.

This clone was observed once. The chain joins TRBV6-5 to TRBJ1-6; D gene unclear. Germline CDR1 and CDR2: MNHEY and SVGAGI. CDR3 length: 14 residues. V lost 0 bases and J lost 6, with 6 bases in between. CDR3 in amino acids: CASSYSEGNSPLHF. The DNA for the CDR3 is TGTGCCAGCAGTTACTCAGAGGGTAATTCACCCCTCCACTTT.

In DNA, the CDR3 is TGTGCCAGCAGCGTAGGACAGGGTTTTGGTGGCTACACCTTC. This encodes CASSVGQGFGGYTF. This chain joins TRBV9 and TRBJ1-2; 7 bases agree with TRBD1. Germline V gene lookup returns CDR1 SGDLS and CDR2 YYNGEE. V dropped 0 bases and J dropped 7; count of bases not matched to a gene: 6. CDR3 size: 14 residues.

The chain links TRBV5-1 to TRBJ2-6; perhaps TRBD2 as D (6 bases). The CDR3 covers 17 residues. The V and J ends lost 8 bases and 0 bases respectively, with 18 bases between them. Germline CDR1 and CDR2: SGHRS and YFSETQ. The DNA of the CDR3 is TGCGCCAGTAGGCGGAGGGAGCTGTTCTCTGGGGCCAACGTCCTGACTTTC. Amino acid sequence: CASRRRELFSGANVLTF.

The chain couples TRBV10-1 to TRBJ2-1, with TRBD2 matching over 9 bases. Unmatched junction bases numbered 9, after V lost 0 bases and J lost 9 bases. Germline CDR1 is WNHNN and CDR2 is SYGVQD (reference sequence). The CDR3 runs 16 residues. CDR3 protein: CASSESTRGGTGEQFF. The CDR3 DNA reads TGCGCCAGCAGTGAGTCGACGCGGGGGGGTACGGGTGAGCAGTTCTTC.

The V and J genes are TRBV6-5 and TRBJ2-5; 7 bases are a match to TRBD1. The trim removed 6 bases at V and 5 bases at J, leaving 6 bases unmatched. Germline lookup yields CDR1 MNHEY and CDR2 SVGAGI. The CDR3 consists of 13 residues. The CDR3 DNA reads TGTGCCAGCAGGATAGGGGGCGCGGAGACCCAGTACTTC. Translating gives CASRIGGAETQYF.

The chain links TRBV5-6 to TRBJ2-7; perhaps TRBD2 as D (6 bases). This CDR3 comprises 16 residues. V gave up 3 bases and J gave up 5 bases, with 21 bases separating them. Germline assignment: CDR1 SGHDT and CDR2 YYEEEE. The CDR3 protein is CASSYGGDGVVDEQYF. For the CDR3, the DNA is TGTGCCAGCAGCTATGGAGGGGACGGGGTGGTGGACGAGCAGTACTTC.

The CDR3 DNA sequence: TGCAGCGTTGATTTGACAGGCTTTGTCAATGAGCAGTTCTTC. This translates into CSVDLTGFVNEQFF. V gene TRBV29-1 combines with J gene TRBJ2-1; D may be TRBD1 (6 bases). The V end lost 3 bases, the J end lost 6 bases, and 15 bases lay between the germline ends. Germline loops: CDR1 SQVTM, CDR2 ANQGSEA. This CDR3 contains 14 residues.

This clone was seen once. The CDR3 sequence is CASSVSGTGVNEQFF. CDR3 sequence (DNA): TGTGCCAGCAGCGTATCGGGGACAGGGGTCAATGAGCAGTTCTTC. This sequence joins TRBV9 and TRBJ2-1, with TRBD1 matching 10 bases. The CDR3 length is 15 residues. Germline V gene lookup returns CDR1 SGDLS and CDR2 YYNGEE. The junction had 4 bases not matched to a gene; V was cut back by 1 base and J by 6 bases.